What follows is one T cell receptor beta chain and its context. This clone came up once. Its recognized antigen is unknown. No qualities accompany the bases; no much larger clone lies one base away. This sample is part of a study of T cell responses to AZD1222 COVID-19 vaccine (dated by TCRdb to about 2021). For the study in its entirety: TCR sequencing covered more than 230 trial participants: about 210 given two doses of AZD1222 and around 26 given two doses of MenACWY control vaccine. Trial participants were enrolled into age subgroups of 18-55, 56-69 and 70-plus years, which contained about 150, 27 and 61 TCR-sequenced participants, respectively. Findings and caveats that apply to the study as a whole: The whole spike protein was spanned by vaccine-associated CD4 TCRs, and dominant responses were seen in regions 160-218 and 743-854. Most participants were white British and females outnumbered males, and the authors suggested that clonal diversity may have been underestimated. Epitopes outside the regions mutated in the B.1.351 and B.1.1.7 variants were reportedly recognized by nearly half of the unique spike-specific TCRs. After two AZD1222 doses, both the breadth and the depth of spike-specific TCRs were significantly higher than at day 0 and than in MenACWY recipients. No day 14 peak-response samples were available, so repertoires were characterized only after the peak T cell response. The 56-69-year group was small, and its depth increase did not reach significance, likely because of low power. Conclusions about previously exposed vaccinees are limited, since just five or six AZD1222 recipients were seropositive for SARS-CoV-2 at baseline.

The CDR3 regions of human TCRbeta chains were subjected to immunosequencing. The paper's data handling went like this. Repertoire TCRs were checked for matches against a reference library of SARS-CoV-2-specific TCRs that had been generated using the MIRA antigen-specificity platform. Breadth was defined as the fraction of unique TCRs that were SARS-CoV-2-associated. Depth was defined as the fraction of total T cells that were SARS-CoV-2-associated. Using the MIRA data, each spike-specific TCR was assigned both to the spike region to which the TCR was reactive and to a CD4 or CD8 class. Log10-transformed breadth and depth values were compared by one-way ANOVA with Sidak's multiple comparisons tests. TCRdb carries this immuneACCESS record with in-frame sequences only. Its versions omit some clonotypes, under half of them owing to an unresolved V gene in the studies checked, with the rest unexplained. The V and J calls and clone size come from that table; D and trimming were worked out from the DNA. Counted in this sample were about 110,000 clones; around 90% of them appeared once. Clones ranked in the top ten supply more than 14% of the sample.

The label giving this sample's time point can be read as: about 28 days (+/-7) after the second vaccine dose. Because spike-specific TCR depth and breadth did not differ between the two schedules, AZD1222 recipients who got a second dose at roughly 4 weeks were pooled with those who got a second dose at roughly 12 weeks. The vaccinee samples were drawn from two UK trials, COV001 and COV002, one of which was a single-blind randomized controlled phase 2/3 trial testing AZD1222 (ChAdOx1 nCoV-19) in healthy adults. For TCRbeta chain sequencing, PBMC samples from trial participants were taken at day 0 and at day 28 after the second dose. V lost 2 bases and J lost 7 bases; the stretch between them is 9 bases long. CDR1 and CDR2 (MNHEY, SVGAGI) derive from the germline V gene. Including cysteine and phenylalanine, the CDR3 has 13 amino acids. Just the 39-base CDR3 DNA is kept, in frame starting at base 1.

The V gene is TRBV6-5 and the J gene is TRBJ2-1; the D segment might be TRBD1 or TRBD2, since each matches 6 bases. The TCR comes from an adult who received the AZD1222 COVID-19 vaccine. The sequencing here drew on peripheral blood, taken 28 days after the second AZD1222 dose. The CDR3 reads as follows: CASSYIGGNEQFF. The sequence in DNA is TGTGCCAGCAGTTACATAGGGGGGAATGAGCAGTTCTTC.